This T cell receptor beta chain was recovered during a study of T cells in Graves' hyperthyroidism and ophthalmopathy. There were TCR beta CDR3 regions amplified from RNA transcripts. TCR CDR3 regions were first amplified by RT-PCR with HTBI primers. TCRdb passed the multiplex PCR reads through MiXCR, listing each CDR3 protein once. This sample carries roughly 530,000 distinct CDR3 sequences, roughly 18% of them seen once, and the ten largest clones take approximately 16%. Germline V CDR1 and CDR2: ENHRY, SYGVKD. The CDR3 has 16 amino acids. With V trimmed by 2 bases and J by 3 bases, 4 bases remained unmatched. This clonotype turned up a few times. Its antigen is still unknown. Study-wide points: Ophthalmopathy was predicted by the model a median of 6.5 months ahead of onset.

This chain joins TRBV10-3 and TRBJ2-5, with 12 bases aligning to TRBD2. Sequencing was done on a sample of blood. The TCR sequence derives from a woman in her late teens or twenties with Graves' ophthalmopathy. CDR3 bases: TGTGCCATCAGTGAGGGACTAGCGGGGAACAAAGAGACCCAGTACTTC. It codes for CAISEGLAGNKETQYF.